Shown below are 15 T cell receptor beta chains from a single sample sequenced in a study of blood T cell repertoires in COVID-19. The method was immunoSEQ multiplex PCR; TCRdb's version includes in-frame clones alone and lacks a portion of them. The table includes around 200,000 clones, 85% to 90% detected once. What was sequenced was PBMCs or T cells enriched from blood (not recorded which). These receptors all come from a young man who had recovered from COVID-19.

The J gene is TRBJ1-2, the V gene TRBV24-1, with 9 nucleotides matching TRBD1. This CDR3 has 16 amino acids. Trimming removed 4 bases from V and 4 bases from J; junction bases left unmatched: 9. Germline CDR1 is KGHDR and CDR2 is SFDVKD. CDR3 amino acids: CATSEEQGAGFYGYTF. CDR3 sequence (DNA): TGTGCCACCAGTGAGGAACAGGGGGCGGGTTTCTATGGCTACACCTTC.

The rearrangement joins TRBV7-2 to TRBJ2-1; the D gene is possibly TRBD2 (6 bases). V dropped 1 base and J dropped 10 bases, with 20 bases sitting between them. CDR1 is SGHTA, CDR2 FQGNSA, per germline. CDR3 length equals 16 residues. In DNA, the CDR3 is TGTGCCAGCAGCTTAGACGTCGCTAGCGCTAGGTCGGAGCAGTTCTTC. Translated: CASSLDVASARSEQFF.

The chain is built from TRBV7-6 and TRBJ1-3, with D perhaps TRBD1 (6 bases). The V gene lost 5 bases and the J gene lost 1 base, with 12 bases spanning the gap. This CDR3 region has 15 residues. Germline assignment: CDR1 SGHVS and CDR2 FNYEAQ. The CDR3 sequence is CASSTLQGSGNTIYF. Here the CDR3 DNA reads TGTGCCAGCAGCACCCTCCAGGGGTCTGGAAACACCATATATTTT.

This CDR3 is CASSVRGNTEAFF. The DNA for the CDR3 is TGTGCCAGCAGCGTCAGAGGGAACACTGAAGCTTTCTTT. The V call is TRBV9, the J call TRBJ1-1; no clear D. Germline V gene sequence: CDR1 SGDLS, CDR2 YYNGEE. The V end lost 2 bases, the J end lost 1 base, and 6 bases lay between the germline ends. The CDR3 is 13 amino acids.

The chain uses TRBV2 and TRBJ1-2; TRBD1 matches at 9 bases. Germline V lookup: CDR1 SNHLY, CDR2 FYNNEI. This CDR3 contains 13 residues. Trimming cost V 6 bases and J 8 bases; bases outside gene matches: 7. The DNA for the CDR3 is TGTGCCAGCAGCCCCTGGACAGGGGACGGCTACACCTTC. It translates to CASSPWTGDGYTF.

This clone occurred once. V and J are TRBV28 and TRBJ2-1; 7 bases match TRBD2. Germline lookup yields CDR1 MDHEN and CDR2 SYDVKM. Unmatched junction bases numbered 19, after V lost 7 bases and J lost 7 bases. The CDR3 extends over 17 amino acids. The CDR3 loop reads CASIGSTGGLPWNEQFF. In DNA, the CDR3 is TGTGCCAGCATAGGTTCGACCGGGGGGTTACCGTGGAATGAGCAGTTCTTC. Full variable domain (missing parts from reference TRBV28 and TRBJ2-1): DVKVTQSSRYLVKRTGEKVFLECVQDMDHENMFWYRQDPGLGLRLIYFSYDVKMKEKGDIPEGYSVSREKKERFSLILESASTNQTSMYLCASIGSTGGLPWNEQFFGPGTRLTVL.

The rearrangement links TRBV18 to TRBJ1-6; 8 nucleotides agree with TRBD1. This CDR3 region has 13 residues. Germline trimming cut 3 bases from V and 10 bases from J; bases unmatched to any gene: 2. Germline V gives CDR1 KGHSH, CDR2 LQKENI. The chain's CDR3 is CASSPGQGSPLHF. CDR3 nucleotides: TGTGCCAGCTCACCCGGACAGGGATCACCCCTCCACTTT.

The rearrangement joins TRBV6-5 to TRBJ1-2; maybe TRBD1 (5 bases). Deletions cut 4 bases from V and 8 bases from J, with 17 bases between. This CDR3 has 14 residues. Germline V gene sequence: CDR1 MNHEY, CDR2 SVGAGI. CDR3 DNA: TGTGCCAGCAGTTCCCCCGGGGGACCAGGGGGCTACACCTTC. Translation gives CASSSPGGPGGYTF.

The CDR3 reads CASSVDSGTAYNSPLHF. The CDR3 region has the DNA TGTGCCAGCAGCGTAGATTCTGGGACAGCTTATAATTCACCCCTCCACTTT. This chain connects TRBV9 to TRBJ1-6; 7 bases align to TRBD1. CDR3 length: 17 amino acids. Germline assignment: CDR1 SGDLS and CDR2 YYNGEE. The trim removed 0 bases at V and 4 bases at J, leaving 7 bases unmatched.

The gene calls are TRBV7-8 and TRBJ1-5; TRBD1 agrees at 7 bases. Germline assignment: CDR1 SGHVS and CDR2 FQNEAQ. The CDR3 extends over 14 amino acids. The V segment lost 7 bases and the J segment 5 bases; nucleotides outside the gene matches: 8. The CDR3 DNA follows: TGTGCCAGCATTCGAAACAGGGGCGATCAGCCCCAGCATTTT. Amino acid sequence: CASIRNRGDQPQHF. The full variable domain, completed using reference TRBV7-8 and TRBJ1-5, is GAGVSQSPRYKVAKRGQDVALRCDPISGHVSLFWYQQALGQGPEFLTYFQNEAQLDKSGLPSDRFFAERPEGSVSTLKIQRTQQEDSAVYLCASIRNRGDQPQHFGDGTRLSIL.

J is TRBJ1-1 and V is TRBV19; TRBD1 is a possible D gene (6 bases). Germline V gene data show CDR1 as LNHDA and CDR2 as SQIVND (reference sequence). The CDR3 totals 14 residues. V was pared by 5 bases and J by 1 base, with 11 bases between. CDR3 amino acids: CASSPGTSNTEAFF. DNA for the CDR3: TGTGCCAGTAGTCCCGGGACATCGAACACTGAAGCTTTCTTT.

The V and J genes are TRBV29-1 and TRBJ1-5, with TRBD1 matching 7 bases. The CDR3 length is 14 residues. Germline V gene sequence: CDR1 SQVTM, CDR2 ANQGSEA. V was clipped by 3 bases and J by 2 bases; unmatched bases: 4. The CDR3 is CSVDSGGRNQPQHF. The CDR3 nucleotides read TGCAGCGTTGATTCAGGGGGGCGCAATCAGCCCCAGCATTTT.

The rearrangement joins TRBV4-1 to TRBJ2-7; 12 nucleotides line up with TRBD2. V lost 5 bases, J lost 1 base, and 6 bases stayed unmatched. The CDR3 extends over 16 amino acids. Germline CDR1 and CDR2: MGHRA and YSYEKL. The CDR3 DNA is TGCGCCAGCAGCGGACAACTAGCGGGGGGATCCTACGAGCAGTACTTC. The encoded protein is CASSGQLAGGSYEQYF.

The rearrangement links TRBV6-2 or TRBV6-3 to TRBJ2-7; 9 bases match TRBD1. Germline CDR1 MNHEY, CDR2 SVGEGT. V lost 0 bases and J lost 1; bases outside the gene matches: 1. CDR3 length: 15 amino acids. The CDR3 nucleotides are TGTGCCAGCAGTTACTCCGGGACAGGGTCCTACGAGCAGTACTTC. Translated: CASSYSGTGSYEQYF.

This rearrangement joins TRBV28 to TRBJ1-2, with 7 bases identical to TRBD1. The germline V gene encodes CDR1 MDHEN and CDR2 SYDVKM. The CDR3 loop spans 15 amino acids. V was pared by 3 bases and J by 6 bases, with 10 bases of the junction left unmatched. The CDR3 is CASSFPPTGKNGYTF. The CDR3 DNA sequence: TGTGCCAGCAGTTTCCCCCCGACAGGGAAGAATGGCTACACCTTC.